This TCR beta chain was sequenced in a study of blood T cell repertoires in COVID-19. Study information: Some COVID-19 samples were acute and others convalescent; all came from the United States, Italy and Spain. The analysed material was cDNA or gDNA that came from T cells, B-cell-depleted T cells, or PBMCs.

In the study's own analysis: Reference gene primer amplification gave estimated nucleated cell counts. Sequenced by immunoSEQ multiplex PCR; TCRdb stores in-frame clones only, minus some. V and J calls plus clone size are reproduced from that table; the DNA served to infer D and trimming. This sample carries 270,000 or so clones, 83% of them seen once, and the ten largest clones take 7.5% to 10%. Losses at the gene ends were 6 bases for V and 7 bases for J; bases not matched to a gene: 15. CDR1 is LGHNA, CDR2 YSLEER, per germline. The CDR3 covers 15 residues. The sample taken for sequencing was peripheral blood. The chain combines TRBV4-3 with TRBJ2-7; 7 bases line up with TRBD2. The receptor was derived from a woman between 50 and 59 years old who had recovered from COVID-19. CDR3 DNA: TGCGCCAGCAGTTACCGTGGGGCGGGAGTGAGGGAGCAGTACTTC. Amino acids: CASSYRGAGVREQYF.